This T cell receptor (beta chain) appears in the sequencing data of a study of regulatory T cells in long-lasting Graves disease. Findings and limits, study-wide: Persistent-disease Graves' patients showed less TCR diversity than new cases.

Germline trimming cut 5 bases from V and 6 bases from J; bases unmatched to any gene: 4. Germline assignment: CDR1 SGHTA and CDR2 FQGTGA. The CDR3 is 13 residues long. Time point reported: newly diagnosed GD, antithyroid drugs for less than 3 months. The TCR library was prepared using RNA isolated from PBMCs. The EDTA tubes were filled with 7 to 9.5 milliliters of drawn peripheral blood. In its sample, this clonotype was seen many times. Its antigen is unidentified. To make TCR beta libraries, researchers used iRepertoire HTBI primers and Arm-PCR of CDR3 regions. TCRdb used MiXCR to reprocess the multiplex PCR reads, holding one entry per CDR3 protein. The data show about 540,000 distinct CDR3 sequences, with roughly 13% seen just once and about 9.1% held by the top ten. The sample was also linked to a second study, of T cells in Graves' hyperthyroidism and ophthalmopathy. That study adds: RT-PCR in the first round (using the HTBI primer set) targeted the TCR CDR3.

The V and J genes are TRBV7-3 and TRBJ2-1; the match to TRBD2 covers 7 bases. The sequencing here drew on peripheral blood mononuclear cells (PBMCs), taken at new diagnosis, from a patient treated with antithyroid drugs. The source is a man in his thirties or forties with Graves disease. The CDR3 protein is CASSRGETNEQFF. The CDR3 region has the DNA TGTGCCAGCAGCCGGGGGGAAACCAATGAGCAGTTCTTC.